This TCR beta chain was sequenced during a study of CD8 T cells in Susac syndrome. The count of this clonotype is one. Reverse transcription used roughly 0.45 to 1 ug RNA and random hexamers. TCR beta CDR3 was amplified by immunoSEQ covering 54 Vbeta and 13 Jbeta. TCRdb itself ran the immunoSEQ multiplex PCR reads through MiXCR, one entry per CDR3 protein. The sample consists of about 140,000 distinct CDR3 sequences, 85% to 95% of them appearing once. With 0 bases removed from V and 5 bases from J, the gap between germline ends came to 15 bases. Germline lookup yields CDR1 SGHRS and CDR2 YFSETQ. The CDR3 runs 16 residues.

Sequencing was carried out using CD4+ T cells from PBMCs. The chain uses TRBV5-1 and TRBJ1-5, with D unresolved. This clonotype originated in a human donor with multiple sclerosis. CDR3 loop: CASSLGYPQKDQPQHF. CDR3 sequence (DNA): TGCGCCAGCAGCTTGGGTTACCCGCAGAAGGATCAGCCCCAGCATTTT. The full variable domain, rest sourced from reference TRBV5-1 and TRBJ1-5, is KAGVTQTPRYLIKTRGQQVTLSCSPISGHRSVSWYQQTPGQGLQFLFEYFSETQRNKGNFPGRFSGRQFSNSRSEMNVSTLELGDSALYLCASSLGYPQKDQPQHFGDGTRLSIL.